This T cell receptor beta chain appears in the sequencing data of a study of CD8+CD57+ T cells in acquired aplastic anemia. Genomic DNA served as template for TCR beta VDJ and CDR3 profiling. TCRdb redid the calling of the reads with MiXCR, one entry per CDR3 protein. The sample consists of under 200,000 distinct CDR3 sequences, 35% to 55% of them appearing once. This clonotype has at least ten counts. The CDR3 extends over 14 amino acids. V was clipped by 6 bases and J by 2 bases, with 13 bases between them. Per germline, CDR1 MNHEY and CDR2 SVGAGI. Sequenced input: sorted CD4+, CD8+, or CD8+CD57+ T cells (not recorded which) from PBMCs. The rearrangement links TRBV6-5 to TRBJ2-5; maybe TRBD1 (5 bases). This receptor was obtained from a human donor in good health. The CDR3 spells CASRARQTQETQYF. The CDR3 nucleotides read TGTGCCAGCAGGGCTAGACAGACTCAAGAGACCCAGTACTTC.